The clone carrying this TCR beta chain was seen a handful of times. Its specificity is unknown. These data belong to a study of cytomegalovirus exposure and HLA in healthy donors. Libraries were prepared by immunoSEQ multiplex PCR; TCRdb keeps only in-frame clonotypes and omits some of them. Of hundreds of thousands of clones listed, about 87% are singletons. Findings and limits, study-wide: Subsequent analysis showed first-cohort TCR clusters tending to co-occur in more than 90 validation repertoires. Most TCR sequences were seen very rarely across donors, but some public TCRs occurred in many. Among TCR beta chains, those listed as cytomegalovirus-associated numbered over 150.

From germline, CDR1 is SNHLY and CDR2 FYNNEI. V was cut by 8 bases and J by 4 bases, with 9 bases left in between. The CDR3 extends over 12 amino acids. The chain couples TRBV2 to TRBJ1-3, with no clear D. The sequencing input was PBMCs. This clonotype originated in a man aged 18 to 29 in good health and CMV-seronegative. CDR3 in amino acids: CASSGGGNTIYF. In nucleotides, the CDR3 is TGTGCCAGCTCCGGAGGGGGAAACACCATATATTTT.